This T cell receptor (beta chain) was identified in a study of cytomegalovirus exposure and HLA in healthy donors. 60 Vbeta and 13 Jbeta primers were used in PCR. Sequencing used immunoSEQ multiplex PCR; TCRdb keeps in-frame clones, though not all of them. This sample contains around 150,000 clones. Concerning this clone: Its antigen is not known.

General study results and limits: The number of N-insertions in an Asian-associated ancestry cluster was reportedly below the approximately 680-donor mean in a later analysis. Analyzed later, association rates of TCRs varied across HLA loci, with DRB1 most and HLA-C fewest.

The specimen was PBMCs. The sequence derives from a woman aged 55-69 years in good health and CMV-seronegative.

CDR3 sequence: CASSSGTGLAGGNEQFF. For the CDR3, the DNA is TGTGCCAGCAGCTCCGGGACCGGACTAGCGGGGGGCAATGAGCAGTTCTTC. The gene calls are TRBV5-4 and TRBJ2-1; TRBD2 matches 14 bases. Per germline, CDR1 SGHNT and CDR2 YYREEE (reference sequence). This CDR3 spans 17 amino acids. J was trimmed by 6 bases and V by 3 bases; bases with no gene match: 8.